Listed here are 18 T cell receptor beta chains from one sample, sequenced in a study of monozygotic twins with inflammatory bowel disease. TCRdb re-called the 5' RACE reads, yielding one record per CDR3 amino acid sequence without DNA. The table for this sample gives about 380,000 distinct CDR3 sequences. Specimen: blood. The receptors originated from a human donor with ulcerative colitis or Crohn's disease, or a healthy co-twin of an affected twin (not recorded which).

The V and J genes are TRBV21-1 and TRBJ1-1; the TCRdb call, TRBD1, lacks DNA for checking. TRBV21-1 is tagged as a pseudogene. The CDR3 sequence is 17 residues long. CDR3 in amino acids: CASIPTSHRGENTEAFF.

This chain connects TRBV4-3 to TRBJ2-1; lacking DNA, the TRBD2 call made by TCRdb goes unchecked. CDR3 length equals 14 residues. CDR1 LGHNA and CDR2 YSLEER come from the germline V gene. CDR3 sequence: CATSPSGTSTEQFF.

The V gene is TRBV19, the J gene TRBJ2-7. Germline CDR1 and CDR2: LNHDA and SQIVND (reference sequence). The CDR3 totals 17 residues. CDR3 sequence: CASSIAYSARSSYEQYF. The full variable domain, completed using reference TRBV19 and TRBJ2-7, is DGGITQSPKYLFRKEGQNVTLSCEQNLNHDAMYWYRQDPGQGLRLIYYSQIVNDFQKGDIAEGYSVSREKKESFPLTVTSAQKNPTAFYLCASSIAYSARSSYEQYFGPGTRLTVT.

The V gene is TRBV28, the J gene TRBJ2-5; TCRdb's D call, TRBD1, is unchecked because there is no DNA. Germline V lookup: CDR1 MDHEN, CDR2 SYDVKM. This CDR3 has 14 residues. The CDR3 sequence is CASSSPSRGETQYF.

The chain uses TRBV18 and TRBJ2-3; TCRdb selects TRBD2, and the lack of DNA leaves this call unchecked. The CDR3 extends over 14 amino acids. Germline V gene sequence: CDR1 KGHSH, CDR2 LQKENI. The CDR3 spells CASASGGTTDTQYF.

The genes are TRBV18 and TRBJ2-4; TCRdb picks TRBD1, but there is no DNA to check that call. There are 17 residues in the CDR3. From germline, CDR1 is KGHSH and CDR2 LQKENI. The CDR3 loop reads CASSRPTGGLAKNIQYF.

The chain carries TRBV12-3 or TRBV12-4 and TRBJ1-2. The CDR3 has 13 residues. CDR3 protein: CASSSGTFFGYTF.

CDR3 loop: CAISVRVQETQYF. V is TRBV10-3 and J is TRBJ2-5; no DNA is available, so the TRBD2 call from TCRdb remains unchecked. Germline lookup yields CDR1 ENHRY and CDR2 SYGVKD. The CDR3 is 13 amino acids.

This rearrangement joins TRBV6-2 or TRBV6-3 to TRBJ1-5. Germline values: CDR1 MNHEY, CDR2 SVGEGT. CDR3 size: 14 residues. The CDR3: CASSYTGTSQPQHF.

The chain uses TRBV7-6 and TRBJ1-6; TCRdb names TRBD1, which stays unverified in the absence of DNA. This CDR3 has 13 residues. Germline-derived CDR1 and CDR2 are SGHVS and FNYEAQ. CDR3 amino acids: CASSLGTTSPLHF. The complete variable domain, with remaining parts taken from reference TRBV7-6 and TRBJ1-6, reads GAGVSQSPRYKVTKRGQDVALRCDPISGHVSLYWYRQALGQGPEFLTYFNYEAQQDKSGLPNDRFSAERPEGSISTLTIQRTEQRDSAMYRCASSLGTTSPLHFGNGTRLTVT.

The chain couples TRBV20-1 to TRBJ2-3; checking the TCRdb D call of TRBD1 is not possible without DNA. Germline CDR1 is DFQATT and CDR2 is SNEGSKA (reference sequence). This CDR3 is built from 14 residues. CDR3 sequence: CSARGQGNTDTQYF.

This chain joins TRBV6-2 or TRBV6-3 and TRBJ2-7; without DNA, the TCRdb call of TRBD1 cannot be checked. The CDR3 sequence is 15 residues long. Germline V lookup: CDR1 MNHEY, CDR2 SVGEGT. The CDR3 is CASRALPGQGSEQYF.

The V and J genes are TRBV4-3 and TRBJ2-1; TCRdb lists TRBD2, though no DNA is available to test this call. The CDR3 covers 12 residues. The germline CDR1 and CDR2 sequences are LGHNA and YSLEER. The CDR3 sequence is CASSQGGTKQFF.

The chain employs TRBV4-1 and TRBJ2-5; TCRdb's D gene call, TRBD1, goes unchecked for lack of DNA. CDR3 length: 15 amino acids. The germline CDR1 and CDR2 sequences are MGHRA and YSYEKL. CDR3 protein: CASSQTGTRQETQYF.

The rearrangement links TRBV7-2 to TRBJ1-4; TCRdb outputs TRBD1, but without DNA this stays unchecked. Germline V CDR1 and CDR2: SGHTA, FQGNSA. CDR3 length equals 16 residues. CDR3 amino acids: CASSLGPAGVSEKLFF.

Here the CDR3 reads CASSLVAGQVEDYGYTF. The chain employs TRBV5-1 and TRBJ1-2; absent DNA, TCRdb's TRBD1 call cannot be checked. Per the germline V gene, CDR1 is SGHRS and CDR2 is YFSETQ. This CDR3 region has 17 residues.

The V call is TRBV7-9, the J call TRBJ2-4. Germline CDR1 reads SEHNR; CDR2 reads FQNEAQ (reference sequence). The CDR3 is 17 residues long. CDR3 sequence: CASSLWVTALAKNIQYF.

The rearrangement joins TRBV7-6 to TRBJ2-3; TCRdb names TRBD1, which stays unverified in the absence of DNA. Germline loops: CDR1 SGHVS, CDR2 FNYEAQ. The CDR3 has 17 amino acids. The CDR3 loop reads CASSAHRGGPSTDTQYF.